One sample yielded the 15 T cell receptor beta chains listed below, sequenced in a study of cytomegalovirus exposure and HLA in healthy donors. Vbeta (60) and Jbeta (13) primers were used in the PCR. TCRdb's copy holds only in-frame clones and misses some; the assay was immunoSEQ multiplex PCR. This table holds 120,000 or so clones, about 70% found once. The specimen was PBMCs. These receptors were taken from a woman in her forties in good health and CMV-seronegative.

The V and J genes are TRBV7-8 and TRBJ2-2; D gene uncertain. CDR3 length: 14 amino acids. The V gene lost 1 base and the J gene lost 6 bases, with 9 bases spanning the gap. The germline CDR1 and CDR2 sequences are SGHVS and FQNEAQ. The CDR3 DNA follows: TGTGCCAGCAGCTTAGTACATATTCCCGGGGAGCTGTTTTTT. Amino acids: CASSLVHIPGELFF.

The gene calls are TRBV6-1 and TRBJ1-2; D is perhaps TRBD1 (6 bases). The CDR3 has 14 residues. V dropped 7 bases and J dropped 0 bases, with 12 bases sitting between them. Germline loops: CDR1 MNHNS, CDR2 SASEGT. Here the CDR3 reads CASIFRGSNYGYTF. CDR3 bases: TGTGCCAGCATATTCAGGGGATCTAACTATGGCTACACCTTC.

Only one count was recorded for this clone. The gene calls are TRBV21-1 and TRBJ2-7; TRBD1, the D gene given by the table, was not confirmed from the DNA. TRBV21-1 represents a pseudogene. The length of the CDR3 is 14 residues. The CDR3 is CASSGNRSSFEQYF. The CDR3 DNA reads TGTGCCAGCAGCGGAAACAGGAGTTCTTTCGAGCAGTACTTC.

As concerns this clone: A junction end diverges from the germline sequence, so it may reflect a read error. This sequence joins TRBV7-7 and TRBJ2-1; 7 positions agree with TRBD2. CDR1 is SSHAT and CDR2 is FNYEAQ in the germline V gene (reference sequence). The CDR3 covers 13 residues. DNA for the CDR3: TGTGCTAGCAGCTTTGAACTAGCGAATGAGCAGTTCTTC. Amino acids: CASSFELANEQFF.

The chain uses TRBV18 and TRBJ1-5; tentative D call: TRBD1 (5 bases). Germline assignment: CDR1 KGHSH and CDR2 LQKENI. V was pared by 5 bases and J by 2 bases, with 13 bases between. CDR3 length: 15 residues. CDR3 DNA sequence: TGTGCCAGCTCATCCCAGGGTGCAGGCAATCAGCCCCAGCATTTT. Translation: CASSSQGAGNQPQHF.

The chain combines TRBV5-1 with TRBJ2-5; 9 bases fit TRBD1. The CDR3 is 14 residues long. Germline values: CDR1 SGHRS, CDR2 YFSETQ. V gave up 4 bases and J gave up 4 bases; unmatched junction bases: 5. In DNA form, the CDR3 reads TGCGCCAGCAGCCAACAGGGGGCGAGAGAGACCCAGTACTTC. Translated, it gives CASSQQGARETQYF.

The chain links TRBV28 to TRBJ1-1; 11 bases are shared with TRBD1. Germline V gene sequence: CDR1 MDHEN, CDR2 SYDVKM. The J segment lost 11 bases and the V segment lost 5 bases, leaving 10 bases of the junction unmatched. The CDR3 length is 14 residues. This CDR3 reads CASSLDLDRGRAFF. The DNA of the CDR3 is TGTGCCAGCAGTCTCGACCTGGACAGGGGGCGGGCTTTCTTT.

The V gene is TRBV21-1, the J gene TRBJ2-1; the D call TRBD1 from the table was never checked on the DNA. TRBV21-1 is assigned pseudogene status. This CDR3 spans 16 amino acids. CDR3 amino acids: CASSTRQGGSYNEQFF. CDR3 DNA: TGTGCCAGCAGCACAAGACAGGGGGGATCCTACAATGAGCAGTTCTTC.

This chain connects TRBV7-2 to TRBJ2-7; perhaps TRBD1 as D (7 bases). The V gene's germline CDR1 is SGHTA and CDR2 FQGNSA. The CDR3 has 15 amino acids. With 1 base removed from V and 7 bases from J, the gap between germline ends came to 17 bases. The CDR3 loop reads CASSLVGTAGTEQYF. CDR3 nucleotide sequence: TGTGCCAGCAGCTTAGTAGGGACAGCGGGTACTGAGCAGTACTTC.

CDR3 in amino acids: CASSRAGRSSGYTF. In DNA, the CDR3 is TGTGCCAGTAGCCGGGCGGGACGGTCCAGTGGCTACACCTTC. The chain uses TRBV19 and TRBJ1-2; D is perhaps TRBD1 (5 bases). The CDR3 is 14 residues long. V lost 6 bases and J lost 7, with 18 bases in between. Looked up from germline, CDR1 is LNHDA and CDR2 is SQIVND (reference sequence).

This clone came up a few times. The rearrangement joins TRBV7-9 to TRBJ2-2, with D tentatively TRBD2 (5 bases). The CDR3 has 17 amino acids. CDR1 and CDR2 from the germline V gene are SEHNR and FQNEAQ (reference sequence). V shed 2 bases and J shed 2 bases, with 15 bases lying between them. CDR3 residues: CASSLRPPGLNTGELFF. The CDR3, as DNA: TGTGCCAGCAGCTTAAGGCCGCCGGGATTAAACACCGGGGAGCTGTTTTTT. The full variable domain, rest sourced from reference TRBV7-9 and TRBJ2-2, is DTGVSQNPRHKITKRGQNVTFRCDPISEHNRLYWYRQTLGQGPEFLTYFQNEAQLEKSRLLSDRFSAERPKGSFSTLEIQRTEQGDSAMYLCASSLRPPGLNTGELFFGEGSRLTVL.

The V and J genes are TRBV2 and TRBJ1-1; no firm D call. The CDR3 runs to 14 residues. Trimming took off 6 bases at V and 3 bases at J, with 14 bases between the two ends. In germline, CDR1 is SNHLY, CDR2 FYNNEI. The CDR3 region has the DNA TGTGCCAGCAGACCTCACGAGGGTGACACTGAAGCTTTCTTT. This translates into CASRPHEGDTEAFF.

This clone was recorded a few times. This chain uses TRBV30 with TRBJ1-1; TRBD1 matches 9 bases. Looked up from germline, CDR1 is GTSNPN and CDR2 is SVGIG (reference sequence). V shed 5 bases, J shed 1 base, and the junction held 2 bases outside the gene matches. This CDR3 region has 13 residues. The CDR3 DNA reads TGTGCCTGGGACAGGGGGGGGAACACTGAAGCTTTCTTT. Translation: CAWDRGGNTEAFF.

The J gene is TRBJ1-6, the V gene TRBV5-5; D perhaps matches TRBD1 (6 bases). The CDR3 loop spans 17 amino acids. The V end was cut by 2 bases, the J end by 6 bases, with 18 bases between. Looked up from germline, CDR1 is SGHKS and CDR2 is YYEKEE (reference sequence). The CDR3 nucleotides read TGTGCCAGCAGCTTTCGGGGACACGCGGCATCTAATTCACCCCTCCACTTT. Protein: CASSFRGHAASNSPLHF.

V usage is TRBV4-3 and J usage is TRBJ2-3; D is perhaps TRBD1 (5 bases). Germline V gene sequence: CDR1 LGHNA, CDR2 YSLEER. V lost 0 bases and J lost 7, with 20 bases in between. The CDR3 is 17 residues long. The CDR3 is CASSQDLVRQSRNTQYF. DNA for the CDR3: TGCGCCAGCAGCCAAGATCTTGTGCGACAGTCTAGGAATACGCAGTATTTT.